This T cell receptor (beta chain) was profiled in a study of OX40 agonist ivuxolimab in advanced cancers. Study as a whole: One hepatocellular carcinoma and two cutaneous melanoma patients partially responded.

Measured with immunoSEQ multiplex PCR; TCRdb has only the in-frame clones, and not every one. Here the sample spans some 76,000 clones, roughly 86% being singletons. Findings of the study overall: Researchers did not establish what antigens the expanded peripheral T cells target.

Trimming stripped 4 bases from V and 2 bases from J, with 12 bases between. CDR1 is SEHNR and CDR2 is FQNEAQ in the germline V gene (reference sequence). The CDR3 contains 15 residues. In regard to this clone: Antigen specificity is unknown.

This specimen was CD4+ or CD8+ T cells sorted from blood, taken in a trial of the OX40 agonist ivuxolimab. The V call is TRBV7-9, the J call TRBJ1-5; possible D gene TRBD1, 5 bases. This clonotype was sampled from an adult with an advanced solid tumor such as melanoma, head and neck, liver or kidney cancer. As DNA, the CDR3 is TGTGCCAGCAGCTCCGGGACGACAGGCAATCAGCCCCAGCATTTT. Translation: CASSSGTTGNQPQHF.